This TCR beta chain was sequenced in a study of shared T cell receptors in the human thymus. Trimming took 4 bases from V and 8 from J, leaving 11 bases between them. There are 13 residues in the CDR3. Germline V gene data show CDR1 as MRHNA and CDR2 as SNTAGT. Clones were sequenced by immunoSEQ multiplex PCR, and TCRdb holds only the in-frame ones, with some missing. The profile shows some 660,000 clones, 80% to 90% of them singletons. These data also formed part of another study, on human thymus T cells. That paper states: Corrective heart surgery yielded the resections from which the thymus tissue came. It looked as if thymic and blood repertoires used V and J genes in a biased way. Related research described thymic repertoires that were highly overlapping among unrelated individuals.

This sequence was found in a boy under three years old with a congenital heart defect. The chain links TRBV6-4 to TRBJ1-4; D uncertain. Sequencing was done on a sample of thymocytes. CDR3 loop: CASSVSPREKLFF. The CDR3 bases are TGTGCCAGCAGTGTGAGTCCCAGGGAAAAACTGTTTTTT.